A selection of T cell receptor beta chains follows, all from one sample in a study of post-analysis software for immune sequencing data. TCRdb re-called the PCR reads with MiXCR, one entry per CDR3 protein. In the table there are 500,000 to 600,000 distinct CDR3 sequences, roughly two fifths of which are singletons. Sequencing was carried out using blood. The source of these receptors is a girl between 5 and 17 years old with multiple sclerosis. Both conserved end residues are part of each CDR3. Fields, in order: D gene, V gene, J gene, clone size, CDR3 DNA, CDR3 protein. A D gene is named only where the DNA matches it firmly. Where a row states a size, it is once, few, many or the class of an expanded clone; other rows omit it.

D gene: TRBD2
V gene: TRBV20-1
J gene: TRBJ2-7
clone size: NA
CDR3 DNA: TGCAGTGTCCCTTGGCGGGAGGGTGTAAACGAGCAGTACTTC
CDR3 protein: CSVPWREGVNEQYF

D gene: NA
V gene: TRBV5-1
J gene: TRBJ2-7
clone size: NA
CDR3 DNA: TGCGCCAGCAGCTTGGCATTCCGGGGCGACTACGAGCAGTACTTC
CDR3 protein: CASSLAFRGDYEQYF

D gene: NA
V gene: TRBV9
J gene: TRBJ2-1
clone size: few
CDR3 DNA: TGTGCCAGCAGCGTAAACCCCGGGACGGGAAATGAGCAGTTCTTC
CDR3 protein: CASSVNPGTGNEQFF

D gene: NA
V gene: TRBV4-1
J gene: TRBJ2-1
clone size: NA
CDR3 DNA: TGCGCCAGCAGCATTAGCCCCACCCAGGGACGGAATGAGCAGTTCTTC
CDR3 protein: CASSISPTQGRNEQFF

D gene: TRBD2
V gene: TRBV12-3/TRBV12-4
J gene: TRBJ2-3
clone size: few
CDR3 DNA: TGTGCCAGCAGGGATGGCGGGGGGGGCGGCACAGATACGCAGTATTTT
CDR3 protein: CASRDGGGGGTDTQYF

D gene: NA
V gene: TRBV12-3/TRBV12-4
J gene: TRBJ1-5
clone size: NA
CDR3 DNA: TGTGCCAGCAGTTTGAGTGTATACAATCAGCCCCAGCATTTT
CDR3 protein: CASSLSVYNQPQHF

D gene: NA
V gene: TRBV11-2
J gene: TRBJ2-5
clone size: NA
CDR3 DNA: TGTGCCAGCAGCTTAGATCTCCCAGGATTGGTAGAGACCCAGTACTTC
CDR3 protein: CASSLDLPGLVETQYF

D gene: NA
V gene: TRBV5-1
J gene: TRBJ2-7
clone size: NA
CDR3 DNA: TGCGCCAGCAGCCCGGGCGGGGCGGCCTCCTACGAGCAGTACTTC
CDR3 protein: CASSPGGAASYEQYF

D gene: NA
V gene: TRBV12-3/TRBV12-4
J gene: TRBJ2-3
clone size: few
CDR3 DNA: TGTGCCAGCATCTTAGGTCCGGGCTCCACAGATACGCAGTATTTT
CDR3 protein: CASILGPGSTDTQYF

D gene: TRBD2
V gene: TRBV10-3
J gene: TRBJ2-1
clone size: NA
CDR3 DNA: TGTGCCATCAGTGAGACCCTGGGACTAGCAAATGAGCAGTTCTTC
CDR3 protein: CAISETLGLANEQFF

D gene: NA
V gene: TRBV10-1
J gene: TRBJ2-6
clone size: NA
CDR3 DNA: TGCGCCAGCAGTCCCCTAGAGAACCCCAACGTCCTGACTTTC
CDR3 protein: CASSPLENPNVLTF

D gene: NA
V gene: TRBV10-3
J gene: TRBJ1-5
clone size: NA
CDR3 DNA: TGTGCCATCAGTGAGTCAGGGCAGGGAGGCAATCAGCCCCAGCATTTT
CDR3 protein: CAISESGQGGNQPQHF

D gene: NA
V gene: TRBV2
J gene: TRBJ2-1
clone size: NA
CDR3 DNA: TGTGCCAGCAGTGAAAGGCCGGGGTCCTACAATGAGCAGTTCTTC
CDR3 protein: CASSERPGSYNEQFF

D gene: NA
V gene: TRBV5-1
J gene: TRBJ1-2
clone size: NA
CDR3 DNA: TGCGCCAGCCTCCAACGACCCGGATCCTATGGCTACACCTTC
CDR3 protein: CASLQRPGSYGYTF

D gene: TRBD1
V gene: TRBV5-1
J gene: TRBJ2-1
clone size: NA
CDR3 DNA: TGCGCCAGCAGCTTGGGGGACAGAAGCTCCTACAATGAGCAGTTCTTC
CDR3 protein: CASSLGDRSSYNEQFF

D gene: NA
V gene: TRBV7-3
J gene: TRBJ1-1
clone size: NA
CDR3 DNA: TGTGCCAGCAGCTTAAAGGCTGAGGACACTGAAGCTTTCTTT
CDR3 protein: CASSLKAEDTEAFF

D gene: TRBD2
V gene: TRBV7-8
J gene: TRBJ2-1
clone size: NA
CDR3 DNA: TGTGCCAGCAGCGTCTTGACTAGCGGGATCACAAATGAGCAGTTCTTC
CDR3 protein: CASSVLTSGITNEQFF

D gene: TRBD1
V gene: TRBV5-1
J gene: TRBJ1-2
clone size: NA
CDR3 DNA: TGCGCCAGCAGCTTTCTAGGGACAGATAATGGCTACACCTTC
CDR3 protein: CASSFLGTDNGYTF

D gene: NA
V gene: TRBV13
J gene: TRBJ2-7
clone size: few
CDR3 DNA: TGTGCCAGCAGCCATCCCGGGGGGGACAGGGACTACGAGCAGTACTTC
CDR3 protein: CASSHPGGDRDYEQYF